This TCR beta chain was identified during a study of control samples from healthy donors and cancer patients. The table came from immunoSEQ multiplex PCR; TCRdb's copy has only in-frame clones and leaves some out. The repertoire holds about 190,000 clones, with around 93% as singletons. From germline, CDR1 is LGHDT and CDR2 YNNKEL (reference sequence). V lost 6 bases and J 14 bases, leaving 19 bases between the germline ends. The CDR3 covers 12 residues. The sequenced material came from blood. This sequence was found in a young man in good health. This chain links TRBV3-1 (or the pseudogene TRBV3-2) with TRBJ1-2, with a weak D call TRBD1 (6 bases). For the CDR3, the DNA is TGTGCCAGCAGTCCCGCCGGGACATCCCGTACCTTC. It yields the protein CASSPAGTSRTF.